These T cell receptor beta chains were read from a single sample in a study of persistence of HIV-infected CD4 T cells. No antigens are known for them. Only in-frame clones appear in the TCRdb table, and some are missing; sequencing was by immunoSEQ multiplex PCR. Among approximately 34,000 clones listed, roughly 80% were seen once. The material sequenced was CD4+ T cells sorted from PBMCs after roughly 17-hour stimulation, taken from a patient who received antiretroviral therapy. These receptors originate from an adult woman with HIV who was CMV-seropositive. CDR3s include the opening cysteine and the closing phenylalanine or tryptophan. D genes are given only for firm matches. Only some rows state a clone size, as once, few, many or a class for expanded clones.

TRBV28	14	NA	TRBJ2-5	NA	TGTGCCAGCAGTGTGGGCCCCCGAGGAGAGACCCAGTACTTC	CASSVGPRGETQYF
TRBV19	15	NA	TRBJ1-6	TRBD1	TGTGCCAGTAGTGACACGACAGGGGGTCGTTCACCCCTCCACTTT	CASSDTTGGRSPLHF
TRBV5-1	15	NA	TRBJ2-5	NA	TGCGCCAGCAGCTTAGGTGCAGCAGGAGAAGAGACCCAGTACTTC	CASSLGAAGEETQYF
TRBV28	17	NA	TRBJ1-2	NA	TGTGCCAGCAGCCCCTCCGGGCAGGGACTCACTAACTATGGCTACACCTTC	CASSPSGQGLTNYGYTF
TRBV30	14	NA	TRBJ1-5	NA	TGTGCCTGGAGCGCCACCACTAGCAATCAGCCCCAGCATTTT	CAWSATTSNQPQHF
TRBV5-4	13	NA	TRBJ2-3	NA	TGTGCCAGCAGCTTGATTGGGACAGATACGCAGTATTTT	CASSLIGTDTQYF
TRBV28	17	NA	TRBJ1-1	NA	TGTGCCAGCAGGACAACCAGGACAGACACCCTAGGTGCTGAAGCTTTCTTT	CASRTTRTDTLGAEAFF
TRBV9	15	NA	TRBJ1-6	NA	TGTGCCAGCAGCGCCCAGACAGGCGGAAATTCACCCCTCCACTTT	CASSAQTGGNSPLHF
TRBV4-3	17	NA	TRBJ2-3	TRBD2	TGCGCCAGCAGCCAAGAAGTGAGCGGGGCCGGCACAGATACGCAGTATTTT	CASSQEVSGAGTDTQYF
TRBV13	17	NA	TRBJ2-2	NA	TGTGCCAGCAGCGGATCCGGGACACAGATTAACACCGGGGAGCTGTTTTTT	CASSGSGTQINTGELFF
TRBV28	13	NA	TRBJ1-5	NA	TGTGCCAGCCATCAGGGATGGCATCAGCCCCAGCATTTT	CASHQGWHQPQHF
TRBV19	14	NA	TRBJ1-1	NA	TGTGCCAGTAGTAGCCTCGGGGGGAGCACTGAAGCTTTCTTT	CASSSLGGSTEAFF
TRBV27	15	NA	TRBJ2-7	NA	TGTGCCAGCAGCACTTTGGGTAGGGGTGGCTACGAGCAGTACTTC	CASSTLGRGGYEQYF
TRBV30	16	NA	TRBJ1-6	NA	TGTGCCTGGACCCTAGGGGGTGGAGGGGGAACTTCACCCCTCCACTTT	CAWTLGGGGGTSPLHF
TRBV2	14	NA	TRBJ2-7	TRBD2	TGTGCCAGCAGTGAAGAGCGGGGAGCCTACGAGCAGTACTTC	CASSEERGAYEQYF
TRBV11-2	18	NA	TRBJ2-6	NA	TGTGCCAGCAGCTTTGGCAGGAAACTAAACTCTGGGGCCAACGTCCTGACTTTC	CASSFGRKLNSGANVLTF
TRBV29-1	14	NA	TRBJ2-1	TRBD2	TGCAGCGTTGCTGGACTAGCGGGAGGAGGAGAGCAGTTCTTC	CSVAGLAGGGEQFF
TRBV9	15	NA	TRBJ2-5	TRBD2	TGTGCCAGCACCCCTAGCGGGAAGGGTCGAGAGACCCAGTACTTC	CASTPSGKGRETQYF
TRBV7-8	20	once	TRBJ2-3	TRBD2	TGTGCCAGCAGCCTACCGGGACTAGGCGCCCTTAAGACTAGCACAGATACGCAGTATTTT	CASSLPGLGALKTSTDTQYF
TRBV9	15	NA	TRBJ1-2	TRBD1	TGTGCCAGCAGCGTAGCGGACAGGGGGTGGGGTGGCTACACCTTC	CASSVADRGWGGYTF
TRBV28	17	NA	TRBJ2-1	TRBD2	TGTGCCACCTCCGGGACTAGCGGGAGGAGCTCCTACAATGAGCAGTTCTTC	CATSGTSGRSSYNEQFF
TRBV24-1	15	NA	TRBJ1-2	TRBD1	TGTGCCACCAGTGAAGAGCCCTCCGGGACAGGGGGCTACACCTTC	CATSEEPSGTGGYTF
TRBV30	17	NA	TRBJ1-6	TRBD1	TGTGCCTGGACCCTCCCCGGACAGGGGTCCTATAATTCACCCCTCCACTTT	CAWTLPGQGSYNSPLHF
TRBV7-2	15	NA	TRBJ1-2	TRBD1	TGTGCCAGCAGCTTATTTGACAGGGGCAGTGGTGGCTACACCTTC	CASSLFDRGSGGYTF
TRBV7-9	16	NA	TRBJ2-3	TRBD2	TGTGCCAGCAGCTTACTCTTAGCGGGCTCCACAGATACGCAGTATTTT	CASSLLLAGSTDTQYF
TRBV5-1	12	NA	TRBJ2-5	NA	TGCGCCAGCGCGTGGGAGAAGGAGACCCAGTACTTC	CASAWEKETQYF
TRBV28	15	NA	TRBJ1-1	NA	TGTGCCAGCAGTTTAGGGGCACTCGGGAACACTGAAGCTTTCTTT	CASSLGALGNTEAFF
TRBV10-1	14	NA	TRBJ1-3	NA	TGCGCCAGCAGTCGAGACAGCTCTGGAAACACCATATATTTT	CASSRDSSGNTIYF
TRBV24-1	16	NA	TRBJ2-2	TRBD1	TGTGCCACCAGTGATTCGGGACAGATGAACACCGGGGAGCTGTTTTTT	CATSDSGQMNTGELFF
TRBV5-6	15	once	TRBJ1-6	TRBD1	TGTGCCAGCAGCCGATCGGGACAGGTTAATTCACCCCTCCACTTT	CASSRSGQVNSPLHF
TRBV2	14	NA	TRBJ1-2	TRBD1	TGTGCCAGCAGTTTCGGACAGGGGAACTATGGCTACACCTTC	CASSFGQGNYGYTF
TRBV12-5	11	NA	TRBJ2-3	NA	TGTGCTAGTGCCGCAGGGGATACGCAGTATTTT	CASAAGDTQYF
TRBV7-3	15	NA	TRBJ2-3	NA	TGTGCCAGCAGCTTTCAGGGAGTTAGCACAGATACGCAGTATTTT	CASSFQGVSTDTQYF
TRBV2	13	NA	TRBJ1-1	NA	TGTGCCAGCCTTTACCCTCTGAACACTGAAGCTTTCTTT	CASLYPLNTEAFF
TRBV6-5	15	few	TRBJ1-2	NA	TGTGCCAGCAGAGACTATAGCGGCAGAAACTATGGCTACACCTTC	CASRDYSGRNYGYTF
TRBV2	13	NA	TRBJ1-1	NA	TGTGACAGTGGGGCGCAGGGTAACACTGAAGCTTTCTTT	CDSGAQGNTEAFF
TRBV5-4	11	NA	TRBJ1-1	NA	TGTGCCAGTGGCCCCGCGGTTGAAGCTTTCTTT	CASGPAVEAFF
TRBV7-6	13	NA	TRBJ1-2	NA	TGTGCCAGCAGCTTAGACCCCTCGGCAGGCTACACCTTC	CASSLDPSAGYTF
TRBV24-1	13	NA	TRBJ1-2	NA	TGTGCCACCAGTGTGTCCGTCAACTATGGCTACACCTTC	CATSVSVNYGYTF
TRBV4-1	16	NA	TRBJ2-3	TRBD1	TGCGCCAGCAGCGGCCGACAGGGGGCAACCACAGATACGCAGTATTTT	CASSGRQGATTDTQYF
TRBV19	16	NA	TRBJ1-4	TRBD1	TGTGCCAGTAGTATCCGCCGACAGGGGGCTAATGAAAAACTGTTTTTT	CASSIRRQGANEKLFF
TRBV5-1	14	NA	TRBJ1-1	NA	TGCGCCAGCAGCCCGGCTCAGAAGGGCGCTGAAGCTTTCTTT	CASSPAQKGAEAFF
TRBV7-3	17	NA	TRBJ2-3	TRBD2	TGTGCCAGCAGCCAATACTTACGGGGGGGCCGCGCAGATACGCAGTATTTT	CASSQYLRGGRADTQYF
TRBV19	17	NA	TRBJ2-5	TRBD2	TGTGCCAGTAGTATGGGACGGACTAGCGGGATGCGGGAGACCCAGTACTTC	CASSMGRTSGMRETQYF
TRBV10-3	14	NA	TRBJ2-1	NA	TGTGCCATCAGTGAGAGCTGGGGGAGCAATGAGCAGTTCTTC	CAISESWGSNEQFF
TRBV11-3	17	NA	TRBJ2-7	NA	TGTGCCAGCAGCTTAGAGTTTCTTGGGGCAGTCACCTACGAGCAGTACTTC	CASSLEFLGAVTYEQYF
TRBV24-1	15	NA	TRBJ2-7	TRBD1	TGTGCCACCAGTGATAGCAGGACAGGGGTGGACGAGCAGTACTTC	CATSDSRTGVDEQYF
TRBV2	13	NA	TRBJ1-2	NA	TGTGCCAGCAGTGAATGGGCAGGGTATGGCTACACCTTC	CASSEWAGYGYTF
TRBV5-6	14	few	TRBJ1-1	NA	TGTGCCAGCAGCTTGCCGGACTTGTCGGCTGAAGCTTTCTTT	CASSLPDLSAEAFF
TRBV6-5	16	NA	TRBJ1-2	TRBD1	TGTGCCAGCAGTTCTATTTTTCAGGGACAGGGGAAAGGCTACACCTTC	CASSSIFQGQGKGYTF
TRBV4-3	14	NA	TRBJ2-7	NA	TGCGCCAGCAGCCAAGATCGGAGGGCCTACGAGCAGTACTTC	CASSQDRRAYEQYF
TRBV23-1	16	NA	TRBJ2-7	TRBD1	TGCGCCAGCAGTCAATCGGGACAGTACTTTCCCTACGAGCAGTACTTC	CASSQSGQYFPYEQYF
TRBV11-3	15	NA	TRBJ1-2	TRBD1	TGTGCCAGCAGCCCGACAGGGGGATTGGGGTATGGCTACACCTTC	CASSPTGGLGYGYTF